Below are 9 T cell receptor beta chains sequenced from a single sample in a study of blood T cells in healthy people across ages. A second PCR, run for roughly 7 to 12 cycles, used a sample-barcoded 5' primer plus a J-beta primer mix. Each CDR3 protein is one row after TCRdb ran MiXCR on the 5' RACE reads. The repertoire holds about 1.8 million distinct CDR3 sequences, with around half as singletons. Source material: blood. All receptors derive from a woman in her 40s in good health.

This clonotype showed up just a few times. This rearrangement joins TRBV12-3 or TRBV12-4 to TRBJ1-4; D is unclear. Trimming cost V 8 bases and J 5 bases, with 12 bases left between them. CDR3 length equals 13 residues. The CDR3: CASGRRLNEKLFF. As DNA, the CDR3 is TGTGCCAGCGGCCGGCGGCTGAATGAAAAACTGTTTTTT.

This rearrangement joins TRBV6-5 to TRBJ2-6; tentative D call: TRBD1 (6 bases). Per germline, CDR1 MNHEY and CDR2 SVGAGI. CDR3 size: 20 residues. Trimming took off 0 bases at V and 0 bases at J, with 18 bases between the two ends. DNA of the CDR3: TGTGCCAGCAGTTACTCAGGGACAAGTGATTATAACTCTGGGGCCAACGTCCTGACTTTC. Protein product: CASSYSGTSDYNSGANVLTF.

The chain is built from TRBV6-1 and TRBJ2-7, with TRBD1 matching over 8 bases. This CDR3 is 15 amino acids long. Looked up from germline, CDR1 is MNHNS and CDR2 is SASEGT. The junction had 10 bases not matched to a gene; V was cut back by 3 bases and J by 6 bases. The CDR3 nucleotides read TGTGCCAGCAGTGACCTTTGGGACAGGTTCCTCGAGCAGTACTTC. It yields the protein CASSDLWDRFLEQYF.

This clonotype was picked up a small number of times. The V and J genes are TRBV6-5 and TRBJ2-2, with D uncertain. Germline lookup yields CDR1 MNHEY and CDR2 SVGAGI. CDR3 length equals 12 residues. Trimming stripped 6 bases from V and 3 bases from J, with 5 bases between. The CDR3, as DNA: TGTGCCAGCAGACGGGACACCGGGGAGCTGTTTTTT. Its translation: CASRRDTGELFF.

The rearrangement links TRBV12-3 or TRBV12-4 to TRBJ2-5, with 9 bases lining up with TRBD2. Trimming cost V 6 bases and J 5 bases; bases outside gene matches: 16. This CDR3 contains 17 residues. CDR3 DNA: TGTGCCAGCAGAAGGACTAGCGTCTTAGGTGATGGGGAGACCCAGTACTTC. Translated, it gives CASRRTSVLGDGETQYF.

In DNA, the CDR3 is TGTGCCAGCAGTTTGGACGGGAAAGGCTACACCTTC. Its protein is CASSLDGKGYTF. The chain uses TRBV28 and TRBJ1-2; no clear D. Germline V CDR1 and CDR2: MDHEN, SYDVKM. Trimming took 3 bases from V and 8 from J, leaving 10 bases between them. The CDR3 is 12 amino acids.

In this sample, this clonotype turned up once. The junction departs from germline at one end; a sequencing error may be responsible. The gene calls are TRBV20-1 and TRBJ2-6; TRBD1 is a possible D gene (5 bases). The CDR3 runs 13 residues. Germline loops: CDR1 DFQATT, CDR2 SNEGSKA (reference sequence). For the CDR3, the DNA is TGCAGTGCTAGCCGGTCTGGGGCCAACGCCCTGACTTTC. It yields the protein CSASRSGANALTF.

In this sample, this clonotype turned up once. This chain connects TRBV2 to TRBJ1-2; D ambiguous. Germline V gives CDR1 SNHLY, CDR2 FYNNEI. The V end lost 1 base, the J end lost 0 bases, and 9 bases lay between the germline ends. The CDR3 contains 15 residues. The CDR3 is CASSEVGRTNYGYTF. The CDR3 nucleotides are TGTGCCAGCAGTGAAGTTGGACGGACTAACTATGGCTACACCTTC.

This clonotype was seen more than once but under ten times. J is TRBJ2-1 and V is TRBV6-2 or TRBV6-3, with a tentative D call TRBD2 (6 bases). The CDR3 contains 16 residues. Germline loops: CDR1 MNHEY, CDR2 SVGEGT. V was trimmed by 3 bases and J by 5 bases, leaving 17 bases between them. The CDR3 nucleotides are TGTGCCAGCAGTTATTTGGCGGACTACCAGAACAATGAGCAGTTCTTC. Amino acid sequence: CASSYLADYQNNEQFF.